A single sample is the source of the 26 T cell receptor beta chains below, sequenced in a study of blood T cell repertoires in COVID-19. Using immunoSEQ multiplex PCR, the repertoire was profiled, and TCRdb retains in-frame clones only, with some absent. The sample includes approximately 140,000 clones, approximately 91% of them seen just once. The sample was peripheral blood. All receptors come from a man between 50 and 59 years old with active or convalescent COVID-19.

This chain joins TRBV14 and TRBJ2-3; D unclear. The CDR3 is 15 residues long. V was clipped by 2 bases and J by 5 bases, with 14 bases between them. Germline values: CDR1 SGHDN, CDR2 FVKESK. CDR3 region: CASSQQDLARDTQYF. The CDR3 nucleotides read TGTGCCAGCAGCCAACAGGATTTGGCCCGAGATACGCAGTATTTT.

The gene calls are TRBV18 and TRBJ2-1, with D possibly TRBD1 on 6 matching bases. Looked up from germline, CDR1 is KGHSH and CDR2 is LQKENI. V lost 0 bases and J lost 1, with 10 bases in between. The CDR3 is 16 residues long. CDR3 protein: CASSPPRQGSYNEQFF. In DNA, the CDR3 is TGTGCCAGCTCACCACCGAGGCAGGGGTCCTACAATGAGCAGTTCTTC. Full variable domain (rest looked up from reference TRBV18 and TRBJ2-1): NAGVMQNPRHLVRRRGQEARLRCSPMKGHSHVYWYRQLPEEGLKFMVYLQKENIIDESGMPKERFSAEFPKEGPSILRIQQVVRGDSAAYFCASSPPRQGSYNEQFFGPGTRLTVL.

The gene calls are TRBV19 and TRBJ1-2, with no clear D. V gave up 2 bases and J gave up 4 bases, with 11 bases separating them. Germline CDR1 reads LNHDA; CDR2 reads SQIVND (reference sequence). This CDR3 has 14 residues. The CDR3 sequence: CASSISAGPYGYTF. DNA for the CDR3: TGTGCCAGTAGTATATCGGCAGGCCCCTATGGCTACACCTTC.

The V and J genes are TRBV6-5 and TRBJ2-5, with 8 bases matching TRBD1. The CDR3 spans 14 residues. J was trimmed by 3 bases and V by 6 bases; bases with no gene match: 6. Germline V lookup: CDR1 MNHEY, CDR2 SVGAGI. This CDR3 reads CASSPRTGKETQYF. CDR3 sequence (DNA): TGTGCCAGCAGCCCACGGACAGGGAAAGAGACCCAGTACTTC.

This clone was detected only once. V and J are TRBV11-2 and TRBJ2-3; D might be TRBD1 (5 bases). The length of the CDR3 is 14 residues. V lost 1 base to trimming and J lost 5 bases, with 10 bases between them. CDR1 SGHAT and CDR2 FQNNGV come from the germline V gene. The CDR3 here is CASSLASRVDTQYF. CDR3 in DNA: TGTGCCAGCAGCTTAGCGAGCAGGGTAGATACGCAGTATTTT.

This chain joins TRBV28 and TRBJ2-7, with TRBD2 matching 9 bases. Germline V CDR1 and CDR2: MDHEN, SYDVKM. The CDR3 covers 14 residues. Trimming removed 6 bases from V and 2 bases from J; junction bases left unmatched: 5. The CDR3 DNA reads as TGTGCCAGCAGGACCTCTAGCGGGACCTACGAGCAGTACTTC. Protein: CASRTSSGTYEQYF.

V gene TRBV14 combines with J gene TRBJ1-2, with TRBD1 matching over 9 bases. Germline V gene lookup returns CDR1 SGHDN and CDR2 FVKESK. The ends lost 4 bases at V and 2 bases at J; junction bases unmatched: 11. The CDR3 contains 17 residues. The CDR3 loop reads CASSPSPRTGVNYGYTF. For the CDR3, the DNA is TGTGCCAGCAGCCCAAGTCCTCGGACAGGGGTGAACTATGGCTACACCTTC. Full variable domain (missing parts from reference TRBV14 and TRBJ1-2): EAGVTQFPSHSVIEKGQTVTLRCDPISGHDNLYWYRRVMGKEIKFLLHFVKESKQDESGMPNNRFLAERTGGTYSTLKVQPAELEDSGVYFCASSPSPRTGVNYGYTFGSGTRLTVV.

This clone showed up just a few times. The J gene is TRBJ1-2, the V gene TRBV24-1; 10 bases match TRBD1. Trimming removed 7 bases from V and 2 bases from J; junction bases left unmatched: 3. The CDR3 totals 14 residues. CDR1 KGHDR and CDR2 SFDVKD come from the germline V gene. This CDR3 reads CATRGTGANYGYTF. The CDR3 DNA sequence: TGTGCCACCAGAGGGACAGGGGCCAACTATGGCTACACCTTC.

The genes are TRBV6-4 and TRBJ2-7; TRBD2 aligns across 12 bases. Trimming took 6 bases from V and 7 from J; bases not matched to a gene: 10. Germline lookup yields CDR1 MRHNA and CDR2 SNTAGT. The CDR3 length is 15 residues. CDR3 sequence reads: CASSLRLAGVEEQYF. CDR3 nucleotide sequence: TGTGCCAGCAGCCTTAGACTAGCGGGAGTTGAGGAGCAGTACTTC.

The chain is built from TRBV5-6 and TRBJ1-2; 9 bases match TRBD1. Germline CDR1 and CDR2: SGHDT and YYEEEE. The V segment lost 2 bases and the J segment 4 bases; nucleotides outside the gene matches: 3. The CDR3 is made up of 14 amino acids. The CDR3 DNA reads TGTGCCAGCAGCTTACAGGGGGCGATCTATGGCTACACCTTC. Its protein product is CASSLQGAIYGYTF.

The rearrangement uses TRBV6-5 and TRBJ2-5; 8 nucleotides align to TRBD1. Per germline, CDR1 MNHEY and CDR2 SVGAGI. The CDR3 covers 15 residues. The trim removed 6 bases at V and 1 base at J, leaving 7 bases unmatched. CDR3: CASSVDRVPQETQYF. In DNA, the CDR3 is TGTGCCAGCAGCGTGGACAGGGTTCCCCAAGAGACCCAGTACTTC.

This clone has just one count. CDR3 nucleotides: TGTGCCAGCAGCGTCCTCTTAGGAGGGCAAGGGGAGCTGTTTTTT. Protein: CASSVLLGGQGELFF. The J gene is TRBJ2-2, the V gene TRBV9; TRBD2 is a possible D gene (6 bases). Germline assignment: CDR1 SGDLS and CDR2 YYNGEE. Between the trimmed V and J ends, which lost 2 bases and 8 bases, there was a span of 16 bases. The CDR3 runs 15 residues.

The V call is TRBV4-2, the J call TRBJ1-6; 9 nucleotides match TRBD1. The V gene's germline CDR1 is LGHNA and CDR2 YNFKEQ. This CDR3 is built from 15 residues. V trimming: 3 bases; J trimming: 3 bases; junction bases outside the gene matches: 0. The chain's CDR3 is CASSQTGGYNSPLHF. CDR3 DNA sequence: TGTGCCAGCAGCCAGACAGGGGGCTATAATTCACCCCTCCACTTT.

The chain carries TRBV6-2 or TRBV6-3 and TRBJ2-3, with TRBD1 as a possible D gene (5 bases). The CDR3 is 15 amino acids. Germline CDR1 MNHEY, CDR2 SVGEGT. Trimming stripped 0 bases from V and 2 bases from J, with 9 bases between. The CDR3 DNA is TGTGCCAGCAGTTACTCCGACAGCAACACAGATACGCAGTATTTT. Protein sequence: CASSYSDSNTDTQYF.

The chain carries TRBV7-8 and TRBJ2-2, with TRBD2 identical over 8 bases. V lost 4 bases, J lost 5 bases, and 6 bases stayed unmatched. The CDR3 runs to 15 residues. The germline V gene encodes CDR1 SGHVS and CDR2 FQNEAQ. Here the CDR3 DNA reads TGTGCCAGCAGCTCGGGACTAGGATGGACCGGGGAGCTGTTTTTT. Encoded protein: CASSSGLGWTGELFF. Full variable domain (rest looked up from reference TRBV7-8 and TRBJ2-2): GAGVSQSPRYKVAKRGQDVALRCDPISGHVSLFWYQQALGQGPEFLTYFQNEAQLDKSGLPSDRFFAERPEGSVSTLKIQRTQQEDSAVYLCASSSGLGWTGELFFGEGSRLTVL.

The CDR3 protein is CASSDPGVAGGTDTQYF. DNA of the CDR3: TGTGCCAGCAGCGACCCCGGGGTAGCGGGGGGCACAGATACGCAGTATTTT. The rearrangement joins TRBV7-3 to TRBJ2-3; 9 bases are a match to TRBD2. Germline V gene sequence: CDR1 SGHTA, CDR2 FQGTGA. V lost 5 bases and J lost 1; bases outside the gene matches: 10. The length of the CDR3 is 17 residues.

The V and J genes are TRBV7-9 and TRBJ1-2; 7 bases are a match to TRBD1. J lost 6 bases, V lost 5 bases, and 6 bases had no gene match. This CDR3 has 13 amino acids. Germline CDR1 is SEHNR and CDR2 is FQNEAQ (reference sequence). DNA of the CDR3: TGTGCCAGCAGCAACAGACAGGGCCATGGCTACACCTTC. This gives the protein CASSNRQGHGYTF.

This sequence joins TRBV24-1 and TRBJ2-3; D remains unclear. Trimming took 4 bases from V and 4 from J, leaving 14 bases between them. Germline V gives CDR1 KGHDR, CDR2 SFDVKD. The CDR3 is made up of 15 amino acids. In DNA form, the CDR3 reads TGTGCCACCAGTGACCCTCGTAAGCGACCAGATACGCAGTATTTT. Its translation is CATSDPRKRPDTQYF.

The V gene is TRBV28, the J gene TRBJ2-2; TRBD1 is a possible D gene (6 bases). CDR3 length: 15 residues. Germline V gives CDR1 MDHEN, CDR2 SYDVKM. V dropped 6 bases and J dropped 0 bases, with 11 bases sitting between them. CDR3: CASRRGTANTGELFF. CDR3 nucleotide sequence: TGTGCCAGCAGGAGGGGGACGGCGAACACCGGGGAGCTGTTTTTT.

This sequence joins TRBV6-2 or TRBV6-3 and TRBJ1-2; the D is unclear. The V end was cut by 6 bases, the J end by 4 bases, with 12 bases between. This CDR3 contains 13 residues. CDR1 and CDR2 (germline): MNHEY, SVGEGT. The CDR3, as DNA: TGTGCCAGCAGCATACCGCCGGGCTATGGCTACACCTTC. It codes for CASSIPPGYGYTF.

The chain is built from TRBV25-1 and TRBJ1-2; 7 bases match TRBD1. Germline V CDR1 and CDR2: MGHDK, SYGVNS. V trimming: 1 base; J trimming: 3 bases; junction bases outside the gene matches: 5. This CDR3 has 15 amino acids. In DNA form, the CDR3 reads TGTGCCAGCAGTGAATCTCCCCAGGGGGACTATGGCTACACCTTC. Protein: CASSESPQGDYGYTF.

This chain links TRBV3-1 (or the pseudogene TRBV3-2) with TRBJ2-7; D is unclear. Between the trimmed V and J ends, which lost 5 bases and 7 bases, there was a span of 15 bases. The CDR3 extends over 13 amino acids. Germline CDR1 reads LGHDT; CDR2 reads YNNKEL (reference sequence). The CDR3 reads CASSSRGALEQYF. The CDR3, as DNA: TGTGCCAGCAGCTCCCGAGGAGCCCTGGAGCAGTACTTC.

The J gene is TRBJ2-2, the V gene TRBV18; TRBD1 matches 9 bases. The J segment lost 3 bases and the V segment lost 5 bases, leaving 4 bases of the junction unmatched. Germline V gene sequence: CDR1 KGHSH, CDR2 LQKENI. This CDR3 is 15 amino acids long. The CDR3 DNA is TGTGCCAGCTCAGCGGGACAGGGCTACACCGGGGAGCTGTTTTTT. This codes for CASSAGQGYTGELFF. The whole variable domain, remainder taken from reference TRBV18 and TRBJ2-2, is NAGVMQNPRHLVRRRGQEARLRCSPMKGHSHVYWYRQLPEEGLKFMVYLQKENIIDESGMPKERFSAEFPKEGPSILRIQQVVRGDSAAYFCASSAGQGYTGELFFGEGSRLTVL.

The rearrangement uses TRBV5-4 and TRBJ2-1; 8 bases are a match to TRBD1. The junction had 16 bases not matched to a gene; V was cut back by 4 bases and J by 7 bases. The CDR3 is 17 amino acids. Germline V lookup: CDR1 SGHNT, CDR2 YYREEE (reference sequence). CDR3 bases: TGTGCCAGCAGCCCGGTCTATAGACAGGGGAGGATGAATGAGCAGTTCTTC. Translation gives CASSPVYRQGRMNEQFF.

This chain uses TRBV6-6 with TRBJ2-1; D is uncertain. Germline CDR1 and CDR2: MNHNY and SVGAGI (reference sequence). The CDR3 totals 11 residues. Trimming removed 6 bases from V and 6 bases from J, with 6 bases in between. The CDR3 region has the DNA TGTGCCAGCAGCCTCCTCAATGAGCAGTTCTTC. Protein product: CASSLLNEQFF.

The chain couples TRBV6-2 or TRBV6-3 to TRBJ2-1; TRBD2 aligns across 8 bases. CDR3 length: 16 residues. The ends lost 6 bases at V and 8 bases at J; junction bases unmatched: 15. The germline V gene has CDR1 MNHEY and CDR2 SVGEGT. The CDR3 loop reads CASSQLTAGVGYEQFF. Written as DNA, the CDR3 is TGTGCCAGCAGCCAACTCACAGCGGGAGTAGGCTATGAGCAGTTCTTC.